Each of the 19 T cell receptor beta chains below was sequenced from the same sample in a study of OX40 agonist ivuxolimab in advanced cancers. Sequencing was performed with immunoSEQ multiplex PCR; in TCRdb, only in-frame clones are kept and a portion is missing. Of 45,000 to 65,000 clones in the sample, about 80% were seen once. Sequencing used CD4+ or CD8+ T cells sorted from blood, obtained in a trial of the OX40 agonist ivuxolimab. The receptors here all came from an adult with an advanced solid tumor such as melanoma, head and neck, liver or kidney cancer.

The CDR3 bases are TGTGCCAGCAGCCAGGGTTATAGCTCCTACGAGCAGTACTTC. Its translation: CASSQGYSSYEQYF. The chain is built from TRBV11-2 and TRBJ2-7, with D perhaps TRBD1 (5 bases). In germline, CDR1 is SGHAT, CDR2 FQNNGV. This CDR3 spans 14 amino acids. Trimming pared 5 bases from V and 0 bases from J, leaving 11 bases between.

The chain joins TRBV30 to TRBJ2-2; TRBD2 matches 13 bases. The CDR3 is 15 residues long. V trimming: 3 bases; J trimming: 4 bases; junction bases outside the gene matches: 2. Germline V gene lookup returns CDR1 GTSNPN and CDR2 SVGIG (reference sequence). The CDR3, as DNA: TGTGCCTGGAGAACTAGCGGGAGGGGCACCGGGGAGCTGTTTTTT. This sequence encodes CAWRTSGRGTGELFF.

The V and J genes are TRBV11-2 and TRBJ1-4, with a possible D match to TRBD1 (5 bases). The germline V and J ends were trimmed by 6 bases and 8 bases, with 16 bases remaining between them. The germline CDR1 and CDR2 sequences are SGHAT and FQNNGV. This CDR3 is built from 14 residues. As DNA, the CDR3 is TGTGCCAGCAGTTGGGGCCGGAGGGAGGAAAAACTGTTTTTT. This encodes CASSWGRREEKLFF.

The rearrangement joins TRBV15 to TRBJ1-1; the D gene is possibly TRBD1 (6 bases). Looked up from germline, CDR1 is LNHNV and CDR2 is YYDKDF (reference sequence). V dropped 4 bases and J dropped 0 bases, with 15 bases sitting between them. The CDR3 is 16 amino acids. As DNA, the CDR3 is TGTGCCACCAGCACCCTCGTTTGGACAGTGAACACTGAAGCTTTCTTT. Protein sequence: CATSTLVWTVNTEAFF.

The V gene is TRBV25-1, the J gene TRBJ1-5; the match to TRBD1 covers 7 bases. J lost 2 bases, V lost 4 bases, and 2 bases had no gene match. The germline CDR1 and CDR2 sequences are MGHDK and SYGVNS. The length of the CDR3 is 14 residues. The CDR3 DNA is TGTGCCAGCAGTGGCAGGGGGGGCAATCAGCCCCAGCATTTT. Protein product: CASSGRGGNQPQHF.

V and J are TRBV7-2 and TRBJ2-7; TRBD1 agrees at 10 bases. V lost 5 bases to trimming and J lost 2 bases; unmatched junction nucleotides: 9. Germline V gene lookup returns CDR1 SGHTA and CDR2 FQGNSA. The CDR3 runs to 16 residues. The CDR3 is CASSQAYGQGAYEQYF. Here the CDR3 DNA reads TGTGCCAGCAGCCAAGCCTACGGACAGGGGGCCTACGAGCAGTACTTC.

This clone was counted a single time. The CDR3 DNA follows: TGCGCCAGCAGCCACCTGACAGATTCTTCTGGAAACACCATATATTTT. This encodes CASSHLTDSSGNTIYF. This chain links TRBV4-1 with TRBJ1-3; tentative D call: TRBD1 (5 bases). The V gene's germline CDR1 is MGHRA and CDR2 YSYEKL. Trimming pared 3 bases from V and 1 base from J, leaving 13 bases between. The CDR3 totals 16 residues.

This clone showed up many times. This chain joins TRBV7-9 and TRBJ2-5; 7 bases agree with TRBD1. From germline, CDR1 is SEHNR and CDR2 FQNEAQ (reference sequence). V trimming: 1 base; J trimming: 5 bases; junction bases outside the gene matches: 7. CDR3 length: 15 amino acids. CDR3 in DNA: TGTGCCAGCAGCTTAGGGGACAGCGGCTGGGAGACCCAGTACTTC. This gives the protein CASSLGDSGWETQYF. The full variable domain, completed using reference TRBV7-9 and TRBJ2-5, is DTGVSQNPRHKITKRGQNVTFRCDPISEHNRLYWYRQTLGQGPEFLTYFQNEAQLEKSRLLSDRFSAERPKGSFSTLEIQRTEQGDSAMYLCASSLGDSGWETQYFGPGTRLLVL.

V is TRBV6-5 and J is TRBJ1-6; D unclear. Looked up from germline, CDR1 is MNHEY and CDR2 is SVGAGI. The V end was cut by 2 bases, the J end by 14 bases, with 13 bases between. The CDR3 totals 13 residues. CDR3 DNA: TGTGCCAGCAGTTACGAAGCTGGAAGGTCCCTCCACTTT. Translating gives CASSYEAGRSLHF.

CDR3 region: CASSPLGQGNEQYF. For the CDR3, the DNA is TGTGCCAGCTCACCACTGGGACAGGGCAACGAGCAGTACTTC. This sequence joins TRBV18 and TRBJ2-7, with 9 bases fitting TRBD1. This CDR3 has 14 residues. Unmatched junction bases numbered 3, after V lost 1 base and J lost 5 bases. Germline CDR1 and CDR2: KGHSH and LQKENI.

The DNA for the CDR3 is TGTGCTAGGGGTCCAGGGACTAGCGGGAGGGGGGGGCAAGAGACCCAGTACTTC. Its translation is CARGPGTSGRGGQETQYF. V is TRBV12-5 and J is TRBJ2-5; 16 nucleotides line up with TRBD2. J was trimmed by 2 bases and V by 9 bases; bases with no gene match: 12. Germline loops: CDR1 LGHNT, CDR2 FRNRAP. This CDR3 comprises 18 residues.

The V gene is TRBV20-1, the J gene TRBJ2-4; D uncertain. This CDR3 has 10 amino acids. The V end was cut by 6 bases, the J end by 12 bases, with 12 bases between. The germline gives CDR1 DFQATT, CDR2 SNEGSKA (reference sequence). The CDR3 region is CSARRNAQYF. CDR3 nucleotide sequence: TGCAGTGCGCGACGGAACGCTCAGTACTTC.

The rearrangement links TRBV29-1 to TRBJ2-3, with D possibly TRBD2 on 5 matching bases. This CDR3 comprises 13 residues. CDR1 and CDR2 (germline): SQVTM, ANQGSEA. V gave up 4 bases and J gave up 6 bases, with 14 bases separating them. CDR3 sequence reads: CSVGVGVSDTQYF. The CDR3 region has the DNA TGCAGCGTTGGAGTGGGAGTTTCGGATACGCAGTATTTT.

Only a few counts were recorded for this clone. This chain joins TRBV29-1 and TRBJ1-1, with no clear D. V shed 7 bases and J shed 2 bases, with 11 bases lying between them. This CDR3 is built from 12 residues. The V gene's germline CDR1 is SQVTM and CDR2 ANQGSEA. The CDR3 spells CSARILNTEAFF. The DNA for the CDR3 is TGCAGCGCCCGGATCTTAAACACTGAAGCTTTCTTT.

This clone was observed a single time. The chain recombines TRBV19 with TRBJ1-3; D gene ambiguous. The CDR3 is 15 residues long. V gave up 3 bases and J gave up 4 bases, with 13 bases separating them. Germline lookup yields CDR1 LNHDA and CDR2 SQIVND (reference sequence). CDR3 loop: CASSIQPPAGNTIYF. CDR3 DNA: TGTGCCAGTAGTATCCAACCGCCAGCGGGAAACACCATATATTTT.

With regard to this clone: At one end, the junction sequence differs from germline, possibly due to a read error. The CDR3 spells CASSLGWDIRYF. In DNA form, the CDR3 reads TGTGCCAGCAGCTTAGGGTGGGACATTCGGTACTTC. The chain recombines TRBV7-2 with TRBJ2-4; a possible D gene is TRBD1 (6 bases). The CDR3 runs to 12 residues. Germline loops: CDR1 SGHTA, CDR2 FQGNSA.

V is TRBV10-2 and J is TRBJ1-2, with D uncertain. The V gene's germline CDR1 is WSHSY and CDR2 SAAADI. The V gene lost 0 bases and the J gene lost 3 bases, with 11 bases spanning the gap. This CDR3 has 15 amino acids. Written as DNA, the CDR3 is TGCGCCAGCAGTGAGTCAGGTTCGGGGTACTATGGCTACACCTTC. Its translation: CASSESGSGYYGYTF.

The chain is built from TRBV6-5 and TRBJ2-5; TRBD2 matches 8 bases. The germline CDR1 and CDR2 sequences are MNHEY and SVGAGI. This CDR3 is built from 13 residues. The J segment lost 3 bases and the V segment lost 9 bases, leaving 6 bases of the junction unmatched. As DNA, the CDR3 is TGTGCCAGTCGCGGGACTAGTAAAGAGACCCAGTACTTC. Its protein product is CASRGTSKETQYF.

This chain uses TRBV27 with TRBJ2-5, with D uncertain. The CDR3 is 15 amino acids. CDR1 is MNHEY, CDR2 SMNVEV, per germline (reference sequence). V lost 5 bases to trimming and J lost 5 bases, with 18 bases between them. The CDR3 region is CASSQRWGVGETQYF. The CDR3, as DNA: TGTGCCAGCAGTCAAAGGTGGGGTGTGGGTGAGACCCAGTACTTC.